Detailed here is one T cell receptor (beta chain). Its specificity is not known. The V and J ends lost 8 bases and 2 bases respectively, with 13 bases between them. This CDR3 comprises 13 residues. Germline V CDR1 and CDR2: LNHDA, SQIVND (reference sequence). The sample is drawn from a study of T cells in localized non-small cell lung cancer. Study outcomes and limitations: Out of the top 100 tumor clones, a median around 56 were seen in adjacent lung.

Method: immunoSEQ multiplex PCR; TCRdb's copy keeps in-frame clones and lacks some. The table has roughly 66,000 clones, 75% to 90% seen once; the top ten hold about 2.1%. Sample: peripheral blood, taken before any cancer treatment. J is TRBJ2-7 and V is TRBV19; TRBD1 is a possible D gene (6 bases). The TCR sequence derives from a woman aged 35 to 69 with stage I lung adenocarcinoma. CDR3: CASRQVGAYEQYF. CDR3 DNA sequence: TGTGCCAGTCGACAGGTCGGAGCCTACGAGCAGTACTTC.